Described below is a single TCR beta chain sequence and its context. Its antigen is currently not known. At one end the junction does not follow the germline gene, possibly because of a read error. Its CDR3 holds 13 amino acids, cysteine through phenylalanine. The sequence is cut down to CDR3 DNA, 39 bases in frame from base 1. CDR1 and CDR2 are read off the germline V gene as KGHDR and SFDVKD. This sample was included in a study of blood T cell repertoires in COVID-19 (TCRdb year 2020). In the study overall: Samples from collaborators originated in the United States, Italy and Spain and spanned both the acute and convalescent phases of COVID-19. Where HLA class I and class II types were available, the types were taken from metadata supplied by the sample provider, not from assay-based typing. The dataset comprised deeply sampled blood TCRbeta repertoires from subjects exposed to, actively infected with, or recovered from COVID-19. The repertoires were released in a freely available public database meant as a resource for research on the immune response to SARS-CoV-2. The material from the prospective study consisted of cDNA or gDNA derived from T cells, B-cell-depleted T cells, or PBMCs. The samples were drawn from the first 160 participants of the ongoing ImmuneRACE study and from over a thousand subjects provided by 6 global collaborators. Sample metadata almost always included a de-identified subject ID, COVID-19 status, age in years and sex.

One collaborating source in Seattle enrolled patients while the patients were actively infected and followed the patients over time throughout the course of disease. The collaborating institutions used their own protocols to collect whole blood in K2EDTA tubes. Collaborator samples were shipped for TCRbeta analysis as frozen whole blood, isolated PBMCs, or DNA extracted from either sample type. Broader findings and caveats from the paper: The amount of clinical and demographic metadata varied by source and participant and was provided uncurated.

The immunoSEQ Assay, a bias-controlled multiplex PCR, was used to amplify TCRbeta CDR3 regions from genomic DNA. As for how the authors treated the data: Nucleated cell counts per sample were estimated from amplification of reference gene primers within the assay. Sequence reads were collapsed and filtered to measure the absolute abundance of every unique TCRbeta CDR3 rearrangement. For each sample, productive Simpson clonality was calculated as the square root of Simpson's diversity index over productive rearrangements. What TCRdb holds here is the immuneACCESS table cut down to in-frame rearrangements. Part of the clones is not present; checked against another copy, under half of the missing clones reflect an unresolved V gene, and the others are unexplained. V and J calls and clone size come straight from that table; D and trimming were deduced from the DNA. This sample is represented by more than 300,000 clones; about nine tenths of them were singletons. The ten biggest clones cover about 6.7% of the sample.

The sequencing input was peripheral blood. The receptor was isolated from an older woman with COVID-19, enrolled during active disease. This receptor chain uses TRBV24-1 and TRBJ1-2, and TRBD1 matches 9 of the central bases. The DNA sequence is TGTGCCACCAGTGATGACCTGGACAGGGGATTTGCGTTC. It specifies CATSDDLDRGFAF.